This T cell receptor beta chain was recorded in a study of blood T cell repertoires in COVID-19. As for the study in general: Resolution of symptoms, clearance, or two negative PCRs was present in recovered Cohort 3 donors.

Germline loops: CDR1 SGHAT, CDR2 FQDESV (reference sequence). J was trimmed by 2 bases and V by 5 bases; bases with no gene match: 4. This CDR3 region has 14 residues. Participants had their cohort set by participant-reported clinical history. In this sample, this clone turned up once. Sequencing used immunoSEQ multiplex PCR; TCRdb keeps in-frame clones, though not all of them. This sample has about 210,000 clones; about nine tenths occur once, and the top ten carry roughly 7.2%. This sequence originates from a young man in a cohort exposed to, infected with or recovered from COVID-19 (not recorded which). The V and J genes are TRBV11-1 and TRBJ2-3; 7 bases map to TRBD2. Sequencing was carried out using PBMCs or T cells enriched from blood (not recorded which). CDR3 sequence (DNA): TGTGCCAGCAGCCAAACTAGCGCCACAGATACGCAGTATTTT. This translates into CASSQTSATDTQYF.